The 21 T cell receptor beta chains reported below all come from one sample, sequenced in a study of regulatory T cells in long-lasting Graves disease. Time point indicated: newly diagnosed GD, antithyroid drugs for less than 3 months. Extracted RNA from PBMCs served as the source of the TCR library. TCR beta libraries were built with iRepertoire HTBI primers and Arm-PCR of CDR3 regions. A single record per CDR3 protein comes from TCRdb applying MiXCR to the multiplex PCR reads. The sample includes about 320,000 distinct CDR3 sequences, about a sixth of them seen just once. Source: peripheral blood mononuclear cells (PBMCs), taken at new diagnosis, from a patient treated with antithyroid drugs. Receptor source: a female donor with Graves disease.

In its sample, this clonotype was seen many times. V usage is TRBV5-1 and J usage is TRBJ2-1, with a possible D match to TRBD1 (5 bases). Germline V gene lookup returns CDR1 SGHRS and CDR2 YFSETQ. The V gene lost 6 bases and the J gene lost 4 bases, with 26 bases spanning the gap. The CDR3 covers 18 residues. This CDR3 is CASTATETTLTSYNEQFF. CDR3 nucleotide sequence: TGCGCCAGCACTGCGACAGAGACGACGCTGACGTCGTACAATGAGCAGTTCTTC.

This clonotype was detected ten times or more. The V gene is TRBV7-9, the J gene TRBJ2-7; D is perhaps TRBD1 (6 bases). CDR1 and CDR2 from the germline V gene are SEHNR and FQNEAQ (reference sequence). The CDR3 runs 13 residues. V lost 7 bases to trimming and J lost 0 bases, with 10 bases between them. The DNA for the CDR3 is TGTGCCAGCACCAGGGACACCTCCTACGAGCAGTACTTC. This codes for CASTRDTSYEQYF.

With respect to this clonotype: This CDR3 is missing its conserved last phenylalanine or tryptophan, likely due to a read error. The chain recombines TRBV12-3 or TRBV12-4 with TRBJ2-3; 11 bases are a match to TRBD2. This CDR3 contains 16 residues. Trimming cost V 8 bases and J 4 bases; bases outside gene matches: 11. CDR3 amino acids: CASRRLAGPKADTQYL. The CDR3 DNA reads TGTGCCAGCCGCAGACTAGCGGGACCTAAGGCAGATACGCAGTATCTT.

This clonotype was observed at least ten times. V is TRBV6-1 and J is TRBJ2-7; D is undetermined. V shed 3 bases and J shed 1 base, with 7 bases lying between them. The CDR3 spans 13 residues. Germline V gives CDR1 MNHNS, CDR2 SASEGT. DNA of the CDR3: TGTGCCAGCAGTGAGCAGGATTCCTACGAGCAGTACTTC. Translation gives CASSEQDSYEQYF.

This clonotype was seen only a few times. The V gene is TRBV28, the J gene TRBJ2-2, with 8 nucleotides matching TRBD1. Germline-derived CDR1 and CDR2 are MDHEN and SYDVKM. V lost 3 bases to trimming and J lost 0 bases; unmatched junction nucleotides: 15. CDR3 length: 20 amino acids. The CDR3 region is CASSFGRTGSVLANTGELFF. CDR3 nucleotide sequence: TGTGCCAGCAGTTTTGGAAGGACAGGGTCGGTACTTGCGAACACCGGGGAGCTGTTTTTT.

In this sample, this clonotype turned up many times. This chain joins TRBV27 and TRBJ2-1; D call uncertain. The CDR3 runs to 13 residues. The V gene's germline CDR1 is MNHEY and CDR2 SMNVEV (reference sequence). Trimming took 6 bases from V and 0 from J, leaving 6 bases between them. CDR3 coding DNA: TGTGCCAGCAGGCGCAGCTCCTACAATGAGCAGTTCTTC. It translates to CASRRSSYNEQFF.

A few counts support this clonotype. CDR3 sequence (DNA): TGCAGTGCTAGCCGGGGGGACGGTGAGCAGTTCTTC. This encodes CSASRGDGEQFF. V gene TRBV20-1 combines with J gene TRBJ2-1; 7 nucleotides match TRBD2. Germline CDR1 is DFQATT and CDR2 is SNEGSKA (reference sequence). Germline trimming cut 3 bases from V and 9 bases from J; bases unmatched to any gene: 5. The CDR3 sequence is 12 residues long.

In its sample, this clonotype was seen many times. V usage is TRBV19 and J usage is TRBJ1-5; the D gene is possibly TRBD1 (6 bases). The length of the CDR3 is 15 residues. The V gene's germline CDR1 is LNHDA and CDR2 SQIVND (reference sequence). V was trimmed by 10 bases and J by 2 bases, leaving 18 bases between them. The CDR3 region has the DNA TGTGCCACCCAAACGGGGGGCGCTGGCAATCAGCCCCAGCATTTT. Translation: CATQTGGAGNQPQHF.

The gene calls are TRBV4-2 and TRBJ2-1; 9 bases match TRBD2. The CDR3 runs 17 residues. CDR1 is LGHNA, CDR2 YNFKEQ, per germline. The ends lost 3 bases at V and 7 bases at J; junction bases unmatched: 13. CDR3 sequence reads: CASSQAAGGPVVNEQFF. The CDR3 DNA follows: TGTGCCAGCAGCCAGGCGGCGGGAGGGCCAGTGGTAAATGAGCAGTTCTTC.

This clonotype was seen repeatedly, ten times or more. The chain combines TRBV12-3 or TRBV12-4 with TRBJ2-3; 12 bases match TRBD2. Trimming took 6 bases from V and 14 from J; bases not matched to a gene: 3. The CDR3 is 11 residues long. This CDR3 reads CASSQTSGRYF. DNA for the CDR3: TGTGCCAGCAGCCAGACTAGCGGGAGGTATTTT.

In this sample, this clonotype turned up many times. The V call is TRBV11-2, the J call TRBJ1-3, with 7 bases that match TRBD1. Trimming removed 4 bases from V and 2 bases from J; junction bases left unmatched: 2. CDR3 length equals 14 residues. The germline gives CDR1 SGHAT, CDR2 FQNNGV. The CDR3 is CASSWGQPGNTIYF. CDR3 sequence (DNA): TGTGCCAGCAGCTGGGGACAGCCTGGAAACACCATATATTTT.

This clonotype has a count of ten or more. As DNA, the CDR3 is TGTGCCACCAGTCCCGGGACAGGGAAAGAGACCCAGTACTTC. It codes for CATSPGTGKETQYF. The chain is built from TRBV24-1 and TRBJ2-5; 9 nucleotides agree with TRBD1. V dropped 6 bases and J dropped 3; count of bases not matched to a gene: 4. Per the germline V gene, CDR1 is KGHDR and CDR2 is SFDVKD. The CDR3 extends over 14 amino acids.

This clonotype was seen ten or more times. The chain has TRBV5-1 and TRBJ1-3; D is perhaps TRBD1 (5 bases). This CDR3 has 14 amino acids. V was shortened by 3 bases and J by 3 bases, with 10 bases between the two germline ends. Germline CDR1 is SGHRS and CDR2 is YFSETQ. CDR3 nucleotides: TGCGCCAGCAGCTGGGGGGATGATGGAAACACCATATATTTT. The encoded protein is CASSWGDDGNTIYF.

In this sample, this clonotype turned up many times. The rearrangement joins TRBV2 to TRBJ1-2; D may be TRBD1 (5 bases). This CDR3 has 16 residues. V was clipped by 7 bases and J by 3 bases, with 21 bases between them. Per germline, CDR1 SNHLY and CDR2 FYNNEI. This CDR3 is CASTPFGTGVDYGYTF. For the CDR3, the DNA is TGTGCCAGCACCCCCTTCGGGACGGGGGTGGACTATGGCTACACCTTC. Full variable domain (outside the CDR3, taken from reference TRBV2 and TRBJ1-2): EPEVTQTPSHQVTQMGQEVILRCVPISNHLYFYWYRQILGQKVEFLVSFYNNEISEKSEIFDDQFSVERPDGSNFTLKIRSTKLEDSAMYFCASTPFGTGVDYGYTFGSGTRLTVV.

At least ten counts were recorded for this clonotype. The gene calls are TRBV15 and TRBJ2-7; TRBD1 agrees at 10 bases. Losses at the gene ends were 1 base for V and 4 bases for J; bases not matched to a gene: 10. This CDR3 comprises 17 residues. Germline CDR1 and CDR2: LNHNV and YYDKDF (reference sequence). The DNA for the CDR3 is TGTGCCACCAGCAGAGGGTCCCCGGGACAGGGGTTGTACGAGCAGTACTTC. As protein: CATSRGSPGQGLYEQYF.

J is TRBJ2-1 and V is TRBV2; D might be TRBD1 (5 bases). This CDR3 has 11 amino acids. V lost 3 bases, J lost 15 bases, and 12 bases lay in between. Germline V gene lookup returns CDR1 SNHLY and CDR2 FYNNEI. The CDR3 sequence is CASSEGPSWFF. CDR3 nucleotide sequence: TGTGCCAGCAGTGAGGGGCCGAGTTGGTTCTTC.

The chain has TRBV15 and TRBJ1-1; D is uncertain. The CDR3 runs 12 residues. The ends were cut back, 2 bases at V and 2 bases at J, with 3 bases in the middle. From germline, CDR1 is LNHNV and CDR2 YYDKDF (reference sequence). The CDR3 coding sequence is TGTGCCACCAGCAGACTTAACACTGAAGCTTTCTTT. Translation gives CATSRLNTEAFF.

V gene TRBV5-6 combines with J gene TRBJ2-3; TRBD2 is a possible D gene (6 bases). V lost 2 bases to trimming and J lost 8 bases, with 15 bases between them. This CDR3 spans 14 amino acids. Per the germline V gene, CDR1 is SGHDT and CDR2 is YYEEEE. The CDR3 bases are TGTGCCAGCAGCTTCGACCGCGTCGGGGGTACGCAGTATTTT. Translation: CASSFDRVGGTQYF.

This clonotype was seen at least ten times. The chain carries TRBV2 and TRBJ2-1; TRBD2 aligns across 11 bases. CDR1 and CDR2 from the germline V gene are SNHLY and FYNNEI. J lost 10 bases, V lost 1 base, and 6 bases had no gene match. The CDR3 length is 15 residues. This chain's CDR3 is CASSEGLAGGGEQFF. As DNA, the CDR3 is TGTGCCAGCAGTGAAGGGCTAGCGGGAGGAGGCGAGCAGTTCTTC.

The gene calls are TRBV2 and TRBJ2-2, with D perhaps TRBD2 (6 bases). The CDR3 extends over 15 amino acids. Germline CDR1 reads SNHLY; CDR2 reads FYNNEI. Trimming took 6 bases from V and 1 from J, leaving 12 bases between them. This CDR3 reads CASSPWGVNTGELFF. The CDR3 nucleotides are TGTGCCAGCAGCCCTTGGGGGGTGAACACCGGGGAGCTGTTTTTT. The whole variable domain, filled in from reference TRBV2 and TRBJ2-2, reads EPEVTQTPSHQVTQMGQEVILRCVPISNHLYFYWYRQILGQKVEFLVSFYNNEISEKSEIFDDQFSVERPDGSNFTLKIRSTKLEDSAMYFCASSPWGVNTGELFFGEGSRLTVL.

This clonotype has just a few counts. CDR3 DNA sequence: TGTGCCAGCAGTAATTCGGGGGCCCTAGAGACCCAGTACTTC. As protein: CASSNSGALETQYF. The rearrangement links TRBV28 to TRBJ2-5; D tentatively reads TRBD1 or TRBD2 (6 bases each). CDR1 and CDR2 from the germline V gene are MDHEN and SYDVKM. The CDR3 totals 14 residues. V was cut by 5 bases and J by 4 bases, with 14 bases left in between.